What follows are 4 T cell receptor beta chains derived from one specimen sequenced in a study of blood T cell repertoires in COVID-19 (dated by TCRdb to the early 2020s). Libraries were built with the immunoSEQ multiplex PCR assay. TCRdb's version of the immuneACCESS table is confined to in-frame rearrangements and falls short of the full clone set. An unresolved V gene accounts for under half of the shortfall where checked; the remainder is of unknown origin. Present in this sample are roughly 120,000 clones, about 85% of which were seen just once. The ten largest account for 3.4% of the sample. Material for sequencing was peripheral blood. The receptor set was obtained from a man aged 40-55 years with acute or convalescent COVID-19.

CDR3 nucleotide sequence: TGTGCCAGCAGTGACGGGTGGGGACATAGCAATCAGCCCCAGCATTTT. Protein product: CASSDGWGHSNQPQHF. This chain connects TRBV6-4 to TRBJ1-5, with D possibly TRBD1 on 6 matching bases. Germline values: CDR1 MRHNA, CDR2 SNTAGT. The CDR3 spans 16 residues. Trimming took 2 bases from V and 0 from J, leaving 11 bases between them.

The CDR3 nucleotides read TGTGCCAGCAGCTTAGGTACAGGGGGCTATGGCTACACCTTC. Encoded protein: CASSLGTGGYGYTF. The V and J genes are TRBV7-9 and TRBJ1-2, with 8 bases fitting TRBD1. This CDR3 has 14 amino acids. V lost 1 base, J lost 4 bases, and 2 bases stayed unmatched. Germline CDR1 and CDR2: SEHNR and FQNEAQ (reference sequence).

The genes are TRBV29-1 and TRBJ2-7; D is possibly TRBD2 (5 bases). Germline values: CDR1 SQVTM, CDR2 ANQGSEA. Trimming pared 4 bases from V and 4 bases from J, leaving 17 bases between. This CDR3 region has 14 residues. The CDR3 DNA follows: TGCAGCGTTGGGGCGGGCCAATTGGGGTACGAGCAGTACTTC. It is translated as CSVGAGQLGYEQYF.

This rearrangement joins TRBV6-5 to TRBJ2-7; D perhaps matches TRBD2 (6 bases). Germline V gene sequence: CDR1 MNHEY, CDR2 SVGAGI. V lost 6 bases and J lost 0, with 15 bases in between. This CDR3 has 15 residues. The CDR3: CASRTPGLRSYEQYF. The CDR3 DNA sequence: TGTGCCAGCAGAACCCCGGGACTGCGCTCCTACGAGCAGTACTTC.